This TCR beta chain emerged from a study of shared clonotypes between healthy human individuals. Per germline, CDR1 SGHVS and CDR2 FQNEAQ. This CDR3 spans 12 amino acids. The V gene lost 5 bases and the J gene lost 5 bases, with 8 bases spanning the gap. Assay: immunoSEQ multiplex PCR; the TCRdb copy retains only in-frame clones and omits some. The sample has hundreds of thousands of clones, around 67% seen once. The chain uses TRBV7-8 and TRBJ2-3, with D perhaps matching TRBD1 (6 bases). The sample comprised memory CD4+ T cells sorted from blood. Subset indicated: CD45RA-negative fraction. This clonotype was obtained from a man aged 25-45 years in good health. The CDR3 nucleotides are TGTGCCAGCAGCCCAGGGGTAGATACGCAGTATTTT. Translating gives CASSPGVDTQYF.